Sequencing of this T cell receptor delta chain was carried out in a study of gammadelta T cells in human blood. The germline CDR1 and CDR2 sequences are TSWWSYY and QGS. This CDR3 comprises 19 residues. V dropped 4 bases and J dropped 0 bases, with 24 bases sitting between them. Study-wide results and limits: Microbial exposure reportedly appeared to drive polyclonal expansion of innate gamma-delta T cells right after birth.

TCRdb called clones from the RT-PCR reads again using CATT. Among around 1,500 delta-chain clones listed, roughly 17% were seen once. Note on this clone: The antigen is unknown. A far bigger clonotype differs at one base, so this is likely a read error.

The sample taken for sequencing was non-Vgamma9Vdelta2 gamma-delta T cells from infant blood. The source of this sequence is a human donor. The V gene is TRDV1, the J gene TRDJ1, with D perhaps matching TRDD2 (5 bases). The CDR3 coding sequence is TGTGCTCTTGGGGTCCCTCCTATATTCGAAGAACGGTACACCGATAAACTCATCTTT. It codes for CALGVPPIFEERYTDKLIF.